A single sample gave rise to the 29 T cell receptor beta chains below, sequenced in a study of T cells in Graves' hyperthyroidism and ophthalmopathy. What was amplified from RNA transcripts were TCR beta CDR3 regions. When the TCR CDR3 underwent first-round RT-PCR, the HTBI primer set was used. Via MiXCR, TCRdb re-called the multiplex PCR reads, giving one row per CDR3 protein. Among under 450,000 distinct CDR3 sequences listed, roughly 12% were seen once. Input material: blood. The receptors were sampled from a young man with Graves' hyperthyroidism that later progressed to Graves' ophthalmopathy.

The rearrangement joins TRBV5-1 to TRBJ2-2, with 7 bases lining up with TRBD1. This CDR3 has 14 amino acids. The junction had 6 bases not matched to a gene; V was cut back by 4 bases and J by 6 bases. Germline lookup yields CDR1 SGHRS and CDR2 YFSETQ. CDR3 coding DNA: TGCGCCAGCAGCCTGGGACAGACGTCCGGGGAGCTGTTTTTT. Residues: CASSLGQTSGELFF. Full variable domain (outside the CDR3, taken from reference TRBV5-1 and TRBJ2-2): KAGVTQTPRYLIKTRGQQVTLSCSPISGHRSVSWYQQTPGQGLQFLFEYFSETQRNKGNFPGRFSGRQFSNSRSEMNVSTLELGDSALYLCASSLGQTSGELFFGEGSRLTVL.

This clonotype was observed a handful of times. The CDR3 DNA follows: TGTGCCAGCAGCCAAGACCATTTGAACACTGAAGCTTTCTTT. Its translation: CASSQDHLNTEAFF. The chain joins TRBV4-2 to TRBJ1-1, with D unresolved. Germline loops: CDR1 LGHNA, CDR2 YNFKEQ. V lost 0 bases and J lost 0, with 5 bases in between. This CDR3 region has 14 residues.

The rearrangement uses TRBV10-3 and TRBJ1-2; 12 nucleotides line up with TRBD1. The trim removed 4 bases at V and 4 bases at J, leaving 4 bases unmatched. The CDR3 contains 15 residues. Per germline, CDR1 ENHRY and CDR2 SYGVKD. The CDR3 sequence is CAISAGTGGSYGYTF. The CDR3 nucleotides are TGTGCCATCAGTGCCGGGACAGGGGGCTCCTATGGCTACACCTTC.

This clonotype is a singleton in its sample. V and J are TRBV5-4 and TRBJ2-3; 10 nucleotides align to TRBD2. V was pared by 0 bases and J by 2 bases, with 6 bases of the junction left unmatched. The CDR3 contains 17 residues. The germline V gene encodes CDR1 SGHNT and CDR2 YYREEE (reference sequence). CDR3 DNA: TGTGCCAGCAGCTTGGCCTTAGCGGGGGGTTTCACAGATACGCAGTATTTT. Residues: CASSLALAGGFTDTQYF.

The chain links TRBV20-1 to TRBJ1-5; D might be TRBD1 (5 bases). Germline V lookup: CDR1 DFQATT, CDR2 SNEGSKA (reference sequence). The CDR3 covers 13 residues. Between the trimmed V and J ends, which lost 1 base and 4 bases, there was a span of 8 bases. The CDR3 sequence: CSARATVNQPQHF. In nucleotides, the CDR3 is TGCAGTGCTAGAGCGACAGTAAATCAGCCCCAGCATTTT.

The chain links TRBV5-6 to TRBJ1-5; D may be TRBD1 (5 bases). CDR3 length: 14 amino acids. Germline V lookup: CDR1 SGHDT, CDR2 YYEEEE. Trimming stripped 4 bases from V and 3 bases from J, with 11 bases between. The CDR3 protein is CASSIGQVNQPQHF. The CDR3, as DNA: TGTGCCAGCAGCATCGGACAAGTCAATCAGCCCCAGCATTTT.

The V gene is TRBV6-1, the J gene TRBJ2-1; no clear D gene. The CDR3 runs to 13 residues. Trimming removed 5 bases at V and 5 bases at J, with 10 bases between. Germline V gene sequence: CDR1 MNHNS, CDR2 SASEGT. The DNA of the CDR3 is TGTGCCAGCAGTCGAGGACCCGACAATGAGCAGTTCTTC. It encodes CASSRGPDNEQFF.

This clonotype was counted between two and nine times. CDR3 DNA: TGTGCCAGCAGCCCGAGGTATACAGTGGAACCTAACTATGGCTACACCTTC. Residues: CASSPRYTVEPNYGYTF. The chain has TRBV27 and TRBJ1-2, with unresolved D. CDR3 size: 17 residues. Germline CDR1 MNHEY, CDR2 SMNVEV (reference sequence). Trimming left V 6 bases short and J 0 bases short, with 20 bases between.

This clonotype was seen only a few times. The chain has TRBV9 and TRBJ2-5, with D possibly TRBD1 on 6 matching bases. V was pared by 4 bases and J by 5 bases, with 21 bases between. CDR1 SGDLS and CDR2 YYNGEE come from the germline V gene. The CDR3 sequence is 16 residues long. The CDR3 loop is CASSNGPGHRQETQYF. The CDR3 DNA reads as TGTGCCAGCAGCAACGGTCCGGGACACCGCCAGGAGACCCAGTACTTC.

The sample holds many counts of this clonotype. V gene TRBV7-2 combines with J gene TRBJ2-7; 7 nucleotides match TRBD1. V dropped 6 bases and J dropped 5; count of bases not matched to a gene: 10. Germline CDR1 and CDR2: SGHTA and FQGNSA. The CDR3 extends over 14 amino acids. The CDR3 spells CASSNRGELNEQYF. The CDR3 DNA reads TGTGCCAGCAGTAACAGGGGAGAGCTCAACGAGCAGTACTTC.

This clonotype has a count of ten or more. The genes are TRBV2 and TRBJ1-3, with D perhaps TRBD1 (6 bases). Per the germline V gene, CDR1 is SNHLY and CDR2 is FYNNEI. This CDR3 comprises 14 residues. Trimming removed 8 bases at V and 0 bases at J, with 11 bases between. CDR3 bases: TGTGCCAGCGGGACACCCAACTCTGGAAACACCATATATTTT. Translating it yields CASGTPNSGNTIYF.

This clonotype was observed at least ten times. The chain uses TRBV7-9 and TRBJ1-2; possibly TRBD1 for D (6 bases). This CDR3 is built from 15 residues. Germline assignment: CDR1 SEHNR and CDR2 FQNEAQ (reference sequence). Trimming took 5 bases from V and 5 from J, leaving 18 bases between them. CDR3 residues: CASSPVQGPVYGYTF. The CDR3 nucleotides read TGTGCCAGCAGCCCCGTACAGGGTCCGGTTTATGGCTACACCTTC. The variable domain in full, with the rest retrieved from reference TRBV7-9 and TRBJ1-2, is DTGVSQNPRHKITKRGQNVTFRCDPISEHNRLYWYRQTLGQGPEFLTYFQNEAQLEKSRLLSDRFSAERPKGSFSTLEIQRTEQGDSAMYLCASSPVQGPVYGYTFGSGTRLTVV.

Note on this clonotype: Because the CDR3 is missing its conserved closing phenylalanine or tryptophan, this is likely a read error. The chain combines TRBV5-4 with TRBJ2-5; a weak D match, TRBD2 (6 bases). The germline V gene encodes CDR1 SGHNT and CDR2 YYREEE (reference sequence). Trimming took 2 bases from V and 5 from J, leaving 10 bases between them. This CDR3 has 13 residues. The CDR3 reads CASSFGGDETQYS. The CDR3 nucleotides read TGTGCCAGCAGCTTTGGAGGGGACGAGACCCAGTACTCC.

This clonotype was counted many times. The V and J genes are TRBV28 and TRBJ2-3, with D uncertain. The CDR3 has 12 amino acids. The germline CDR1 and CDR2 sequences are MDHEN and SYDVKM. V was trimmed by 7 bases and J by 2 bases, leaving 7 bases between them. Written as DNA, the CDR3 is TGTGCCAGCACCAAACTCACAGATACGCAGTATTTT. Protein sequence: CASTKLTDTQYF. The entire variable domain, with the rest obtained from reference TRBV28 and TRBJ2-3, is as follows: DVKVTQSSRYLVKRTGEKVFLECVQDMDHENMFWYRQDPGLGLRLIYFSYDVKMKEKGDIPEGYSVSREKKERFSLILESASTNQTSMYLCASTKLTDTQYFGPGTRLTVL.

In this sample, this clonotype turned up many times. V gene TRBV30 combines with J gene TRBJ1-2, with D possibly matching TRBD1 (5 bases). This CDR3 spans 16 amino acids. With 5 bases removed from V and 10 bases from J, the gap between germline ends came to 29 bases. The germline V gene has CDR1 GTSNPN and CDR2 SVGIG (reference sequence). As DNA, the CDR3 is TGTGCCTGGCTCCCCTTAGTCGGGACTTCACCACCCTTCTACACCTTC. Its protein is CAWLPLVGTSPPFYTF. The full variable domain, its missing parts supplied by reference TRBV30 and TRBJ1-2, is SQTIHQWPATLVQPVGSPLSLECTVEGTSNPNLYWYRQAAGRGLQLLFYSVGIGQISSEVPQNLSASRPQDRQFILSSKKLLLSDSGFYLCAWLPLVGTSPPFYTFGSGTRLTVV.

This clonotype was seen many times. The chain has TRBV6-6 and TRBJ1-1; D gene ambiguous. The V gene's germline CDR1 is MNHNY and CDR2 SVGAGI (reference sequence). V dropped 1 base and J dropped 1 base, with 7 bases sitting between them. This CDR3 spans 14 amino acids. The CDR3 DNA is TGTGCCAGCAGTTACTACTCCCAGAACACTGAAGCTTTCTTT. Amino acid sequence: CASSYYSQNTEAFF.

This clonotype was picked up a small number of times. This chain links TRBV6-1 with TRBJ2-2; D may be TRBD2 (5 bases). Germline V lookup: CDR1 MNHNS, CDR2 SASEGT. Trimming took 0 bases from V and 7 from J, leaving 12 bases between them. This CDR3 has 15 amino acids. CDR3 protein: CASSEANGLIGELFF. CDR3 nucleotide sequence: TGTGCCAGCAGTGAAGCGAATGGACTGATCGGGGAGCTGTTTTTT.

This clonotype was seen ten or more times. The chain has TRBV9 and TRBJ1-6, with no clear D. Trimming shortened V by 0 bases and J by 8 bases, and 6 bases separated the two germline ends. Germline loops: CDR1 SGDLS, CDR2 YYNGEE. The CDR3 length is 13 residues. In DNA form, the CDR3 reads TGTGCCAGCAGCGTAGGGATGGATTCACCCCTCCACTTT. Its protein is CASSVGMDSPLHF.

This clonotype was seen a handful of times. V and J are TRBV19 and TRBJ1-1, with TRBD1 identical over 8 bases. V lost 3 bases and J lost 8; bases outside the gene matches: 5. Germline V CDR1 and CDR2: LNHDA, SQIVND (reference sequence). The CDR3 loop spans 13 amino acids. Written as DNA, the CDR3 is TGTGCCAGTAGTATTCAGGGGGCGGCCGAAGCTTTCTTT. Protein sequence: CASSIQGAAEAFF. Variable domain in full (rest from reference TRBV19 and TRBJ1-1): DGGITQSPKYLFRKEGQNVTLSCEQNLNHDAMYWYRQDPGQGLRLIYYSQIVNDFQKGDIAEGYSVSREKKESFPLTVTSAQKNPTAFYLCASSIQGAAEAFFGQGTRLTVV.

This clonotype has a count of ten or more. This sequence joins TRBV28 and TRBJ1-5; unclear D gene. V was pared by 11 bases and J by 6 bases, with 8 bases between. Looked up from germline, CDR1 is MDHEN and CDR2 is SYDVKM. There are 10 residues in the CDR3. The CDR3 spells CAHGGQPQHF. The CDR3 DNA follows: TGTGCCCATGGAGGTCAGCCCCAGCATTTT.

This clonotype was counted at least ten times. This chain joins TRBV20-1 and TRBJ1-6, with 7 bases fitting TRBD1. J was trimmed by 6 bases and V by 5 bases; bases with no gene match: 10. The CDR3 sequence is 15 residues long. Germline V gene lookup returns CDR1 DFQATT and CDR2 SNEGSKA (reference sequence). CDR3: CSAVPGQLLNSPLHF. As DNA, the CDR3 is TGCAGTGCTGTTCCGGGACAGCTTCTTAATTCACCCCTCCACTTT.

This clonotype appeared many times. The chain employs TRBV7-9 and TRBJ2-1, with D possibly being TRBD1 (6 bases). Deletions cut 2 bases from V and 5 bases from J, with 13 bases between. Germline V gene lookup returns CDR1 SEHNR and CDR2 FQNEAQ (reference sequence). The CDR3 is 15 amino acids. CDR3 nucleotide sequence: TGTGCCAGCAGCTTATTCCTTTCAGGGGACAATGAGCAGTTCTTC. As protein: CASSLFLSGDNEQFF.

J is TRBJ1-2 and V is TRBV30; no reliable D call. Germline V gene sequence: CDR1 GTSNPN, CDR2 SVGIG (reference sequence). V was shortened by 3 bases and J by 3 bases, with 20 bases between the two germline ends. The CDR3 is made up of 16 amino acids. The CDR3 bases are TGTGCCTGGAGGGCCCCGGTTGGGCGAGGCGACTATGGCTACACCTTC. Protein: CAWRAPVGRGDYGYTF.

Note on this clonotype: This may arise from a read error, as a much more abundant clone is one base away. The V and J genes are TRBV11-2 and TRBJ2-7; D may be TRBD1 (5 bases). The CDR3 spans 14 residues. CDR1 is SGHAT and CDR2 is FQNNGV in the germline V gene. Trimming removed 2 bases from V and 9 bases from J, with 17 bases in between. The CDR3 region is CASSLFRGSGGQYF. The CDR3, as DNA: TGTGCCAGCAGCTTATTTAGGGGTAGTGGCGGGCAGTACTTC.

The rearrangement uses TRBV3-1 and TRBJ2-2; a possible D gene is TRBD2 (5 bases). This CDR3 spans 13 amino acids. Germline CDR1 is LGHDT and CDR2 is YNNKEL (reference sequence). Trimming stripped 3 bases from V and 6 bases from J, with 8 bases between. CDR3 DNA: TGTGCCAGCAGCCACGAGGGCCCCGGGGAGCTGTTTTTT. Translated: CASSHEGPGELFF.

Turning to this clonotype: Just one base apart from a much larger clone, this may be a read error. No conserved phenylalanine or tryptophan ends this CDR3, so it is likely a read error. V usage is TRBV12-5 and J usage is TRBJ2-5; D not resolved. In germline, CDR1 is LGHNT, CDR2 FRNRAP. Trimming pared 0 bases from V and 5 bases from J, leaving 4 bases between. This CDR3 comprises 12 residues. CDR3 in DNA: TGTGCTAGTGGTTTGGTAGGGGAGACCCAGTACCTC. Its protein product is CASGLVGETQYL.

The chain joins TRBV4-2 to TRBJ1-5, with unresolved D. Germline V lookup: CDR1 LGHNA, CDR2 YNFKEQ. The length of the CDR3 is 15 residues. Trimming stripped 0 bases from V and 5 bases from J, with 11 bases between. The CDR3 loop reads CASSQDFGMDQPQHF. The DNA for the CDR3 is TGTGCCAGCAGCCAAGATTTCGGGATGGATCAGCCCCAGCATTTT.

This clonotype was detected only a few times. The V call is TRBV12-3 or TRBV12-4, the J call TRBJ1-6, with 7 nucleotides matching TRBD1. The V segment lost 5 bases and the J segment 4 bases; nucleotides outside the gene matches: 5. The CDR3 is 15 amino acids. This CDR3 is CASSTRQGYNSPLHF. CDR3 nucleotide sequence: TGTGCCAGCAGTACACGACAGGGTTATAATTCACCCCTCCACTTT.

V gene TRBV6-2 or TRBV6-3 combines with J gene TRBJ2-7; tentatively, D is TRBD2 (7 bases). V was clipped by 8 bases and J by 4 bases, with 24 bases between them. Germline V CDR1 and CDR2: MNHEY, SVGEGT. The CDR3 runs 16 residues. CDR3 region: CASSFKGGGTLYEQYF. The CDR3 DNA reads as TGTGCCAGCTCCTTCAAGGGGGGGGGAACCTTATACGAGCAGTACTTC.